This T cell receptor beta chain was obtained from a study of T cells in Graves' hyperthyroidism and ophthalmopathy. Regarding the study as a whole: Separation of ophthalmopathy from stable hyperthyroidism was achieved by a 13 V-J model.

Amplification targeted TCR beta CDR3 regions from RNA transcripts. With the HTBI primer set, the TCR CDR3 went through a first round of RT-PCR. TCRdb passed the multiplex PCR reads through MiXCR, listing each CDR3 protein once. The repertoire holds approximately 640,000 distinct CDR3 sequences, with 15% to 20% as singletons. Comment on this clonotype: What it binds is unknown.

Researchers defined stable Graves' hyperthyroidism as no ophthalmopathy progression within 18 months. Any patient presenting with uncontrolled infection, other autoimmune disease, pregnancy or lactation was left out. Source material for PBMCs was roughly 10 ml fresh peripheral blood. V was cut by 5 bases and J by 0 bases, with 7 bases left in between. The CDR3 has 13 amino acids. Per the germline V gene, CDR1 is SGHTA and CDR2 is FQGNSA. The source is a man aged 50 to 60 with Graves' hyperthyroidism. This chain uses TRBV7-2 with TRBJ2-5; D is undetermined. Sequencing was done on a sample of blood. The DNA of the CDR3 is TGTGCCAGCAGCCGACACCACCAAGAGACCCAGTACTTC. The encoded protein is CASSRHHQETQYF.